Presented here are 4 T cell receptor beta chains from one specimen sequenced in a study of beta chain features in type 1 diabetes. General observations from the study: In every one of the four CD4+ subsets, TCRB CDR3s were moderately but significantly shorter in Type 1 diabetes patients.

Reverse transcribing all isolated RNA meant expressed TCRB transcripts were sequenced. Produced via immunoSEQ multiplex PCR; TCRdb's table is partial and in-frame only. The sample shows some 700,000 clones, roughly 13% of them seen only once. The antigens these receptors bind are not known. Sample: naive CD4+ T cells from blood. These receptors were obtained from a man between 18 and 35 years old with type 1 diabetes.

This chain joins TRBV10-3 and TRBJ2-1; D tentatively reads TRBD1 or TRBD2 (5 bases each). Looked up from germline, CDR1 is ENHRY and CDR2 is SYGVKD. Trimming shortened V by 6 bases and J by 9 bases, and 12 bases separated the two germline ends. The CDR3 length is 12 residues. The CDR3 bases are TGTGCCATCAGCTCCGAGGGGACTGAGCAGTTCTTC. It encodes CAISSEGTEQFF.

This clone appeared a few times. This sequence joins TRBV10-3 and TRBJ1-5; D remains ambiguous. CDR3 length: 12 amino acids. Between the trimmed V and J ends, which lost 6 bases and 7 bases, there was a span of 10 bases. The germline V gene encodes CDR1 ENHRY and CDR2 SYGVKD. The CDR3 nucleotides read TGTGCCATCAGGGACGTTGGACAGCCCCAGCATTTT. Its translation: CAIRDVGQPQHF.

The chain couples TRBV4-1 to TRBJ2-2, with TRBD1 matching over 10 bases. The junction had 1 base not matched to a gene; V was cut back by 1 base and J by 5 bases. CDR3 length equals 15 residues. CDR1 and CDR2 from the germline V gene are MGHRA and YSYEKL. The CDR3 coding sequence is TGCGCCAGCAGCCAAGCGGGACAGGGGACCGGGGAGCTGTTTTTT. It yields the protein CASSQAGQGTGELFF.

In its sample, this clone was seen a few times. V gene TRBV30 combines with J gene TRBJ1-2, with a weak D call TRBD1 (5 bases). CDR1 is GTSNPN and CDR2 is SVGIG in the germline V gene (reference sequence). The germline V and J ends were trimmed by 3 bases and 4 bases, with 9 bases remaining between them. There are 12 residues in the CDR3. The CDR3 nucleotides read TGTGCCTGGAGGGGACTAGGCTATGGCTACACCTTC. Amino acids: CAWRGLGYGYTF. Full variable domain (remainder filled in from reference TRBV30 and TRBJ1-2): SQTIHQWPATLVQPVGSPLSLECTVEGTSNPNLYWYRQAAGRGLQLLFYSVGIGQISSEVPQNLSASRPQDRQFILSSKKLLLSDSGFYLCAWRGLGYGYTFGSGTRLTVV.